The sequence of this T cell receptor beta chain was determined in a study of radiotherapy plus CTLA-4 blockade in lung cancer. Notes on the study in general: Early clone dynamics of blood T cells, plus interferon-beta, reportedly predicted response best.

TCRdb's table, derived via immunoSEQ multiplex PCR, lists solely in-frame clones and lacks some. The repertoire includes around 50,000 clones, 75% to 90% of them detected once, and around 17% sits in the top ten. Worth noting for this clone: Its antigen is still unknown.

The V and J ends lost 3 bases and 11 bases, in that order; junction bases with no gene match: 12. Per the germline V gene, CDR1 is SGHRS and CDR2 is YFSETQ. This CDR3 is built from 14 residues. This material consisted of peripheral blood, taken from a patient treated with radiotherapy plus ipilimumab. The chain joins TRBV5-1 to TRBJ2-3; 7 nucleotides align to TRBD1. The TCR originated in a human donor with non-small cell lung cancer that progressed on radiotherapy plus ipilimumab. Some clones in this sample may be carry-over from other donors' samples. The CDR3 sequence is CASSWRKPGQRQYF. CDR3 DNA: TGCGCCAGCAGCTGGAGAAAACCGGGACAGCGGCAGTATTTT.